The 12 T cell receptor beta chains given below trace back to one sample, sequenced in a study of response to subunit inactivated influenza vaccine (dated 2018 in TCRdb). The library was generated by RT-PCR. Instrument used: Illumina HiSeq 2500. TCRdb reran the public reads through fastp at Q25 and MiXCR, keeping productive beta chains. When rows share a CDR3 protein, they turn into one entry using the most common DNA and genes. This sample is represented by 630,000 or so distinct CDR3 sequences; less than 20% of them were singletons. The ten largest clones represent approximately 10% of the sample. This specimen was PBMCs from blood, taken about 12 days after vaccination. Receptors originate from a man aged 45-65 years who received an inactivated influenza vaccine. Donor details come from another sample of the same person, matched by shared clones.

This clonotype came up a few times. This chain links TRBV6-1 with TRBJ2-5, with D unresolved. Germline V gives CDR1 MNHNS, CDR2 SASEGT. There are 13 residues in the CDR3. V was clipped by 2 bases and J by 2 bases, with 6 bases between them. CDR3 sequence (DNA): TGTGCCAGCAGTGAATGGAAACAAGAGACCCAGTACTTC. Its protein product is CASSEWKQETQYF.

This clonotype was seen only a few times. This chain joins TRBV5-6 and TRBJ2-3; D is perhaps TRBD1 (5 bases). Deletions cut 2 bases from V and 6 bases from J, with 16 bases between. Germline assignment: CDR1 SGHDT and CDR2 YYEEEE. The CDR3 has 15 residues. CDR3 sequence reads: CASSFHLGASDTQYF. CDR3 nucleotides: TGTGCCAGCAGCTTTCATCTAGGGGCTTCCGATACGCAGTATTTT. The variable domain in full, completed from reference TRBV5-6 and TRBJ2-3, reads DAGVTQSPTHLIKTRGQQVTLRCSPKSGHDTVSWYQQALGQGPQFIFQYYEEEERQRGNFPDRFSGHQFPNYSSELNVNALLLGDSALYLCASSFHLGASDTQYFGPGTRLTVL.

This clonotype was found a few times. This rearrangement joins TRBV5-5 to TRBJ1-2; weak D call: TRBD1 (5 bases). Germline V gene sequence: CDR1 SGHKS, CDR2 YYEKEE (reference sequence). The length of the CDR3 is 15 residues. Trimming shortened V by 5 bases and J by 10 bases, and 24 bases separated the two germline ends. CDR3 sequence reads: CASSPQTGTASVYTF. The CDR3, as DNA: TGTGCCAGCAGTCCGCAAACCGGGACGGCATCGGTCTACACCTTC.

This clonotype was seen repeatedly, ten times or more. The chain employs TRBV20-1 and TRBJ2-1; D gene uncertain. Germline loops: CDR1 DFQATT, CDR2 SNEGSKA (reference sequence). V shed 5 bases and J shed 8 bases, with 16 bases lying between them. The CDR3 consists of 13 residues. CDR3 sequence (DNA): TGCAGTGCTCCTCATAGCTCCGGCTATGAGCAGTTCTTC. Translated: CSAPHSSGYEQFF.

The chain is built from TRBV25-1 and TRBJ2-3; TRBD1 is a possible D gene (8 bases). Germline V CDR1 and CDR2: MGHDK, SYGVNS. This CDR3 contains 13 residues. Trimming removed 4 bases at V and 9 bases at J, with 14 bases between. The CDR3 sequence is CASSGTGRGTQYF. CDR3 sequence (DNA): TGTGCCAGCAGTGGGACAGGGCGGGGGACGCAGTATTTT.

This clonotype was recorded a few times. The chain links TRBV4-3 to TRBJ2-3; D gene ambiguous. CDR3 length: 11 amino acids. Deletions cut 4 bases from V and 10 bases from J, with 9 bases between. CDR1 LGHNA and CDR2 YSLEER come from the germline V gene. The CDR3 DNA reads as TGCGCCAGCAGCCCTCTCTTTCCGCAGTATTTT. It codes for CASSPLFPQYF.

The DNA for the CDR3 is TGTGCCAGCAGCAAAGCTCTCAGGGGGAATTGCACCGGGGAGCTGTTTTTT. It codes for CASSKALRGNCTGELFF. The V call is TRBV21-1, the J call TRBJ2-2; the table's D call TRBD1 went unverified against the DNA. TRBV21-1 is described as a pseudogene. The CDR3 spans 17 residues.

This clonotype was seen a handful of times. CDR3 nucleotide sequence: TGTGCCATCAGTGGACCAGTGGGGGATACGCAGTATTTT. Translating it yields CAISGPVGDTQYF. The rearrangement uses TRBV10-3 and TRBJ2-3; no reliable D call. V was trimmed by 4 bases and J by 6 bases, leaving 11 bases between them. Per germline, CDR1 ENHRY and CDR2 SYGVKD. The CDR3 totals 13 residues.

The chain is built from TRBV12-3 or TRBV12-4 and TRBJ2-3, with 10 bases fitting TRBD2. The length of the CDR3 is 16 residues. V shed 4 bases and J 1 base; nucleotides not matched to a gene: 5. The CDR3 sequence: CASSWGAGGRTDTQYF. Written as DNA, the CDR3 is TGTGCCAGCAGTTGGGGAGCGGGGGGGCGCACAGATACGCAGTATTTT.

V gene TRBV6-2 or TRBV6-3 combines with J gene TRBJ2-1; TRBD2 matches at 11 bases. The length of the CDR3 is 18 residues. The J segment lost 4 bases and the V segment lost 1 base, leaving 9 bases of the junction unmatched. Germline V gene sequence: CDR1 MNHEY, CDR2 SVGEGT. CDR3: CASSYWASGRLSYNEQFF. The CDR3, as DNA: TGTGCCAGCAGTTACTGGGCTAGCGGGAGGTTATCATACAATGAGCAGTTCTTC.

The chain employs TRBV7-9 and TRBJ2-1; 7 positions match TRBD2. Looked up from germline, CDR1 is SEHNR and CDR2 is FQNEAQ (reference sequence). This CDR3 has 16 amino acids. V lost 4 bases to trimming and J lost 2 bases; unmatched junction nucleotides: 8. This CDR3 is CASSSILLAPYNEQFF. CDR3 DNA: TGTGCCAGCAGCTCGATCCTACTAGCGCCCTACAATGAGCAGTTCTTC.

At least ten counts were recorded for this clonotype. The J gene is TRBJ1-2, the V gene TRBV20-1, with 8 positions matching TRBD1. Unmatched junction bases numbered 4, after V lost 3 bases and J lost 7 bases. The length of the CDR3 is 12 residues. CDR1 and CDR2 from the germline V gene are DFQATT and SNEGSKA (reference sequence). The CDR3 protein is CSASQGASGYTF. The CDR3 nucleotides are TGCAGTGCTAGTCAGGGGGCAAGTGGCTACACCTTC.